This paragraph reports one TCR beta chain. Profiling relied on immunoSEQ multiplex PCR, and the TCRdb table lists in-frame clones only, not all of them. Of 65,000 to 80,000 clones detected, 85% to 95% appear once; the ten largest clones hold more than 0.2%. The data derive from a study of technical replicates of blood from a handful of donors. Trimming pared 0 bases from V and 4 bases from J, leaving 16 bases between. Germline V gene data show CDR1 as SGHRS and CDR2 as YFSETQ. The CDR3 length is 16 residues. This sequence joins TRBV5-1 and TRBJ1-1; no reliable D call. This TCR was recovered from a human donor in good health. Sequenced input: T cells isolated from PBMCs. CDR3 sequence (DNA): TGCGCCAGCAGCTTGGTGAGGGTAAAGGACGGCACTGAAGCTTTCTTT. Translating gives CASSLVRVKDGTEAFF.